Following are 21 T cell receptor beta chains from one sample sequenced in a study of cytomegalovirus exposure and HLA in healthy donors. A multiplex PCR was run with 60 Vbeta primers and 13 Jbeta primers. Libraries were prepared by immunoSEQ multiplex PCR; TCRdb keeps only in-frame clonotypes and omits some of them. The sample yields some 130,000 clones, around 80% seen once. The sample was PBMCs. The receptor set was obtained from a man younger than 40 in good health.

The V call is TRBV9, the J call TRBJ2-1; 12 bases align to TRBD2. The V and J ends lost 0 bases and 8 bases, in that order; junction bases with no gene match: 6. The CDR3 runs to 16 residues. Germline values: CDR1 SGDLS, CDR2 YYNGEE. CDR3 amino acids: CASSVGGLAGGDEQFF. The DNA for the CDR3 is TGTGCCAGCAGCGTAGGAGGTCTAGCGGGAGGGGATGAGCAGTTCTTC.

J is TRBJ2-5 and V is TRBV28; D is unclear. Judging by the DNA end, TRBJ2-7 fits better; the J call may be wrong. This CDR3 is 11 amino acids long. Per the germline V gene, CDR1 is MDHEN and CDR2 is SYDVKM. This chain's CDR3 is CASSSPLEQYF. CDR3 DNA sequence: TGTGCCAGCAGTTCTCCCCTCGAGCAGTACTTC.

V and J are TRBV28 and TRBJ1-2; the match to TRBD1 covers 7 bases. After removal of 5 bases from V and 4 bases from J, the junction contained 4 bases not matched to a gene. The CDR3 is 13 residues long. Per germline, CDR1 MDHEN and CDR2 SYDVKM. In nucleotides, the CDR3 is TGTGCCAGCAGTCCCGGGACAGTCTATGGCTACACCTTC. Protein sequence: CASSPGTVYGYTF.

Comment on this clone: The junction departs from germline at one end; a sequencing error may be responsible. The CDR3 spells CSSSAWSGTEAFF. Written as DNA, the CDR3 is TGTTCCAGCAGCGCCTGGTCAGGAACTGAAGCTTTCTTT. The rearrangement joins TRBV7-9 to TRBJ1-1; D not certain. The germline V gene has CDR1 SEHNR and CDR2 FQNEAQ (reference sequence). The CDR3 length is 13 residues.

Only one count was recorded for this clone. The rearrangement joins TRBV18 to TRBJ2-7; 8 positions agree with TRBD2. CDR1 KGHSH and CDR2 LQKENI come from the germline V gene. This CDR3 has 15 residues. The ends lost 1 base at V and 0 bases at J; junction bases unmatched: 2. The CDR3 protein is CASSPLGTSSYEQYF. For the CDR3, the DNA is TGTGCCAGCTCACCACTCGGGACTAGCTCCTACGAGCAGTACTTC.

V and J are TRBV13 and TRBJ1-2; D perhaps matches TRBD1 (6 bases). The CDR3 covers 15 residues. Germline V gives CDR1 PRHDT, CDR2 FYEKMQ (reference sequence). Between the trimmed V and J ends, which lost 3 bases and 3 bases, there was a span of 14 bases. CDR3 in amino acids: CASSLGGALDYGYTF. CDR3 in DNA: TGTGCCAGCAGCTTGGGGGGGGCGCTTGACTATGGCTACACCTTC.

The chain links TRBV27 to TRBJ2-2; D is unresolved. V dropped 6 bases and J dropped 2 bases, with 13 bases sitting between them. The germline gives CDR1 MNHEY, CDR2 SMNVEV (reference sequence). The CDR3 has 15 amino acids. CDR3 residues: CASRRPPANTGELFF. The CDR3 coding sequence is TGTGCCAGCAGGCGGCCTCCAGCTAACACCGGGGAGCTGTTTTTT.

This clone was detected once. The genes are TRBV5-4 and TRBJ2-1; the match to TRBD2 covers 13 bases. Germline trimming cut 5 bases from V and 7 bases from J; bases unmatched to any gene: 6. CDR1 and CDR2 from the germline V gene are SGHNT and YYREEE (reference sequence). This CDR3 is built from 15 residues. CDR3 coding DNA: TGTGCCAGCAGATTAGGACTAGCGGGAGTAAATGAGCAGTTCTTC. Residues: CASRLGLAGVNEQFF. The full variable domain, completed using reference TRBV5-4 and TRBJ2-1, is ETGVTQSPTHLIKTRGQQVTLRCSSQSGHNTVSWYQQALGQGPQFIFQYYREEENGRGNFPPRFSGLQFPNYSSELNVNALELDDSALYLCASRLGLAGVNEQFFGPGTRLTVL.

V and J are TRBV19 and TRBJ2-3; D is ambiguous. CDR3 size: 14 residues. Germline CDR1 reads LNHDA; CDR2 reads SQIVND (reference sequence). The V and J ends lost 8 bases and 6 bases respectively, with 18 bases between them. CDR3 nucleotides: TGTGCCAGTGGAACAGTGACGGTGTTGGATACGCAGTATTTT. It codes for CASGTVTVLDTQYF.

The CDR3 region has the DNA TGTGCCAGCAGCTTGGTGGACAGAGACACAGATACGCAGTATTTT. Protein product: CASSLVDRDTDTQYF. The J gene is TRBJ2-3, the V gene TRBV5-8; TRBD1 might be the D (6 bases). V lost 0 bases, J lost 2 bases, and 10 bases lay in between. Germline lookup yields CDR1 SGHTS and CDR2 YDEGEE. The CDR3 totals 15 residues.

This clone has a single count. The rearrangement joins TRBV5-4 to TRBJ2-5; a weak D match, TRBD2 (6 bases). The end of the DNA aligns better with TRBJ2-7, so the J call may be wrong. CDR3 length equals 16 residues. CDR1 is SGHNT and CDR2 is YYREEE in the germline V gene (reference sequence). CDR3 nucleotide sequence: TGTGCCAGCAGCTCCCTATGGGGGGAAGGGGAGTACGAGCAGTACTTC. Translation: CASSSLWGEGEYEQYF.

This chain links TRBV7-9 with TRBJ2-1; D is unresolved. The CDR3 is made up of 15 amino acids. V lost 5 bases, J lost 6 bases, and 17 bases lay in between. CDR1 SEHNR and CDR2 FQNEAQ come from the germline V gene (reference sequence). CDR3 sequence: CASSPLGSRLNEQFF. The CDR3 DNA reads TGTGCCAGCAGCCCCCTTGGTTCGAGGCTCAATGAGCAGTTCTTC.

V usage is TRBV4-1 and J usage is TRBJ1-6; TRBD1 is a possible D gene (5 bases). The V end was cut by 1 base, the J end by 0 bases, with 13 bases between. This CDR3 region has 18 residues. Germline V gene data show CDR1 as MGHRA and CDR2 as YSYEKL. DNA of the CDR3: TGCGCCAGCAGCCAAGGGGGTACAGGCTTCTCCTATAATTCACCCCTCCACTTT. It yields the protein CASSQGGTGFSYNSPLHF.

CDR3 amino acids: CASSRPGVAGGRETQYF. The CDR3 nucleotides are TGTGCCAGCAGCCGGCCGGGGGTAGCGGGAGGGCGAGAGACCCAGTACTTC. The chain carries TRBV7-9 and TRBJ2-5, with 11 bases matching TRBD2. Trimming removed 5 bases from V and 4 bases from J; junction bases left unmatched: 12. Looked up from germline, CDR1 is SEHNR and CDR2 is FQNEAQ (reference sequence). The CDR3 contains 17 residues.

The chain combines TRBV27 with TRBJ1-4; a weak D match, TRBD1 (6 bases). Trimming shortened V by 8 bases and J by 4 bases, and 17 bases separated the two germline ends. CDR3 length: 15 residues. Germline assignment: CDR1 MNHEY and CDR2 SMNVEV (reference sequence). The chain's CDR3 is CASRPDPRGNEKLFF. CDR3 bases: TGTGCCAGCCGGCCGGACCCCAGGGGTAATGAAAAACTGTTTTTT.

This clone has just one count. Here the CDR3 reads CASSFTAGGLETQYF. CDR3 nucleotides: TGTGCCAGCAGCTTTACGGCGGGAGGTTTGGAGACCCAGTACTTC. The gene calls are TRBV7-3 and TRBJ2-5; 8 nucleotides align to TRBD2. With V trimmed by 3 bases and J by 5 bases, 8 bases remained unmatched. The CDR3 runs to 15 residues. Germline CDR1 is SGHTA and CDR2 is FQGTGA.

The gene calls are TRBV25-1 and TRBJ2-7, with 7 bases that match TRBD1. From germline, CDR1 is MGHDK and CDR2 SYGVNS. The CDR3 is 12 amino acids. Germline trimming cut 11 bases from V and 2 bases from J; bases unmatched to any gene: 6. CDR3 nucleotides: TGTGCCGCCGGGACAGTCGCCTACGAGCAGTACTTC. It yields the protein CAAGTVAYEQYF.

As for this clone: One end of the junction varies from germline; a read error may be responsible. The gene calls are TRBV7-9 and TRBJ1-1; TRBD1 is a possible D gene (5 bases). The CDR3 is made up of 12 amino acids. The germline CDR1 and CDR2 sequences are SEHNR and FQNEAQ (reference sequence). The CDR3 protein is CSSRGQNTEAFF. DNA of the CDR3: TGTTCCAGCCGAGGACAGAACACTGAAGCTTTCTTT.

The chain uses TRBV7-2 and TRBJ2-7; 9 bases align to TRBD2. With 5 bases clipped from V and 2 bases from J, the junction kept 1 base outside the gene matches. CDR3 length: 13 amino acids. The germline gives CDR1 SGHTA, CDR2 FQGNSA. The CDR3 DNA reads TGTGCCAGCAGCAGCGGGGGGCCCTACGAGCAGTACTTC. The encoded protein is CASSSGGPYEQYF.

The chain combines TRBV10-3 with TRBJ1-2, with D unresolved. This CDR3 has 13 residues. CDR1 and CDR2 from the germline V gene are ENHRY and SYGVKD. The V end was cut by 3 bases, the J end by 5 bases, with 10 bases between. The CDR3 sequence is CAISERGSYGYTF. The CDR3 region has the DNA TGTGCCATCAGTGAACGGGGATCGTATGGCTACACCTTC.

The chain is built from TRBV11-3 and TRBJ2-1; TRBD2 matches 13 bases. Trimming at V came to 2 bases and at J to 3 bases, leaving 13 bases not matched to a gene. The CDR3 consists of 20 residues. The germline V gene encodes CDR1 SGHNT and CDR2 YENEEA. The CDR3 protein is CASSLSRLGGLAGFYNEQFF. CDR3 nucleotide sequence: TGTGCCAGCAGCTTATCTCGGTTGGGGGGACTAGCGGGATTCTACAATGAGCAGTTCTTC.